What follows are 7 T cell receptor beta chains derived from one specimen sequenced in a study of shared clonotypes between healthy human individuals. Sequencing used immunoSEQ multiplex PCR; TCRdb keeps in-frame clones, though not all of them. Here the sample spans around 2.5 million clones, roughly 93% being singletons. Input material: naive CD4+ T cells from PBMCs. Stated subset: CD45RA+ positively selected. Receptors were obtained from a man aged 18-30 years in good health. Some clones in this sample may be carry-over from other donors' samples.

This chain links TRBV5-1 with TRBJ2-1; 11 bases align to TRBD1. J lost 7 bases, V lost 1 base, and 7 bases had no gene match. Germline assignment: CDR1 SGHRS and CDR2 YFSETQ. The length of the CDR3 is 16 residues. CDR3 amino acids: CASSLTGTGGWNEQFF. Here the CDR3 DNA reads TGCGCCAGCAGCTTGACCGGGACAGGGGGGTGGAATGAGCAGTTCTTC. Full variable domain (outside the CDR3, taken from reference TRBV5-1 and TRBJ2-1): KAGVTQTPRYLIKTRGQQVTLSCSPISGHRSVSWYQQTPGQGLQFLFEYFSETQRNKGNFPGRFSGRQFSNSRSEMNVSTLELGDSALYLCASSLTGTGGWNEQFFGPGTRLTVL.

J is TRBJ1-2 and V is TRBV6-5; 8 bases fit TRBD1. From germline, CDR1 is MNHEY and CDR2 SVGAGI. Losses at the gene ends were 6 bases for V and 1 base for J; bases not matched to a gene: 7. CDR3 length equals 15 residues. DNA for the CDR3: TGTGCCAGCAGCCGACAGGGGAACCTTAACTATGGCTACACCTTC. It yields the protein CASSRQGNLNYGYTF.

The V gene is TRBV29-1, the J gene TRBJ1-1; unclear D gene. This CDR3 is 12 amino acids long. The germline gives CDR1 SQVTM, CDR2 ANQGSEA. Trimming removed 4 bases from V and 3 bases from J, with 9 bases in between. Here the CDR3 reads CSVGREYTEAFF. The CDR3 coding sequence is TGCAGCGTTGGACGGGAGTACACTGAAGCTTTCTTT.

V is TRBV7-2 and J is TRBJ1-4; D unclear. This CDR3 region has 12 residues. Trimming shortened V by 4 bases and J by 6 bases, and 6 bases separated the two germline ends. Germline loops: CDR1 SGHTA, CDR2 FQGNSA. The CDR3: CASSSQDEKLFF. The CDR3 DNA reads as TGTGCCAGCAGCTCCCAGGATGAAAAACTGTTTTTT.

The V call is TRBV11-2, the J call TRBJ1-2; 10 bases are shared with TRBD1. Germline V gene data show CDR1 as SGHAT and CDR2 as FQNNGV. The ends lost 4 bases at V and 7 bases at J; junction bases unmatched: 6. The CDR3 consists of 14 residues. Written as DNA, the CDR3 is TGTGCCAGCAGCTCCACTAGGACAGGGGGTGGCTACACCTTC. This codes for CASSSTRTGGGYTF.

V usage is TRBV11-2 and J usage is TRBJ2-5; D may match TRBD1 or TRBD2 (5 bases each). The germline CDR1 and CDR2 sequences are SGHAT and FQNNGV. V was trimmed by 1 base and J by 5 bases, leaving 8 bases between them. The CDR3 spans 13 residues. As DNA, the CDR3 is TGTGCCAGCAGCTTAGGAGGGACGGAGACCCAGTACTTC. It encodes CASSLGGTETQYF. Drawing the rest from reference TRBV11-2 and TRBJ2-5, the complete variable domain is EAGVAQSPRYKIIEKRQSVAFWCNPISGHATLYWYQQILGQGPKLLIQFQNNGVVDDSQLPKDRFSAERLKGVDSTLKIQPAKLEDSAVYLCASSLGGTETQYFGPGTRLLVL.

V gene TRBV6-5 combines with J gene TRBJ2-7; 10 bases are a match to TRBD2. The CDR3 extends over 15 amino acids. The junction had 2 bases not matched to a gene; V was cut back by 1 base and J by 2 bases. From germline, CDR1 is MNHEY and CDR2 SVGAGI. The CDR3 loop is CASSYWLAGAYEQYF. CDR3 DNA sequence: TGTGCCAGCAGTTACTGGCTAGCGGGAGCCTACGAGCAGTACTTC.